A selection of T cell receptor beta chains follows, all from one sample in a study of blood T cell repertoires in COVID-19. TCRdb's table, derived via immunoSEQ multiplex PCR, lists solely in-frame clones and lacks some. This sample yields approximately 250,000 clones, of which approximately 90% are seen a single time; around 2.8% belongs to the top ten. The sample comprised PBMCs or T cells enriched from blood (not recorded which). The receptors were gathered from a man aged 40-49 years who had been exposed to COVID-19. Each CDR3 is given with its conserved first and last residue. The listing skips clone size in some rows; elsewhere it reads once, few, many or a size class.

TRBJ1-5,TRBV19,NA,CASSQTGQGFNQPQHF
TRBJ2-3,TRBV7-3,NA,CASSPRDRITEDTQYF
TRBJ2-1,TRBV7-9,NA,CASSLPGLAGVNEQFF
TRBJ1-4,TRBV19,NA,CASSMGTGLTNEKLFF
TRBJ1-5,TRBV5-1,NA,CASSLGTGDQPQHF
TRBJ2-7,TRBV7-6,few,CASSLLTGQGPHEQYF
TRBJ1-6,TRBV25-1,NA,CASSRQGGNSPLHF
TRBJ2-7,TRBV2,few,CASGGQGFYEQYF
TRBJ2-1,TRBV6-1,NA,CASSEVAGALYNEQFF
TRBJ2-7,TRBV28,NA,CASSFPQGGTGPYEQYF
TRBJ1-6,TRBV6-6,NA,CASRGQGAYSPLHF
TRBJ2-5,TRBV11-2,NA,CASSDLAGGGGETQYF
TRBJ2-7,TRBV5-4,once,CASSLAQGSYEQYF
TRBJ2-2,TRBV28,NA,CASIGAAGELFF
TRBJ2-7,TRBV9,NA,CASSVGLAGKNEQYF
TRBJ1-2,TRBV19,NA,CASSKYLDSLDYGYTF
TRBJ2-7,TRBV15,NA,CATSRPGLAGFYEQYF
TRBJ1-5,TRBV7-2,NA,CASSIMTWGNQPQHF
TRBJ2-1,TRBV6-4,NA,CASSAGERNEQFF
TRBJ1-2,TRBV6-1,NA,CASSATLQGIEYGYTF
TRBJ2-1,TRBV6-5,NA,CASRQETGYNEQFF
TRBJ1-2,TRBV19,NA,CASSPRTVYGYTF
TRBJ1-2,TRBV5-1,NA,CASSSGQGPNYGYTF
TRBJ1-1,TRBV11-3,NA,CASSLLAGTGYDNTEAFF
TRBJ2-7,TRBV5-1,NA,CASSSSGRAYEQYF
TRBJ2-7,TRBV6-2/TRBV6-3,NA,CASSYGGDSSYEQYF
TRBJ1-5,TRBV7-9,NA,CASSLGAGMNQPQHF
TRBJ1-5,TRBV7-2,NA,CASKSRQPQHF
TRBJ1-2,TRBV11-2,NA,CASSLDNRAWNGYTF
TRBJ2-3,TRBV24-1,NA,CATSDLQTDTQYF
TRBJ1-5,TRBV6-2/TRBV6-3,NA,CASSSWDRAQPQHF
TRBJ2-7,TRBV3-1/TRBV3-2,NA,CASSQGTYEQYF
TRBJ2-7,TRBV18,few,CASSPPQPSYEQYF
TRBJ2-7,TRBV2,NA,CASSEPRGRDHEQYF
TRBJ1-2,TRBV2,NA,CASSGTGGSYGYTF
TRBJ2-7,TRBV5-5,once,CASSLGVPYEQYF
TRBJ2-1,TRBV3-1/TRBV3-2,NA,CASSLAGEQFF
TRBJ1-5,TRBV28,NA,CASRRETSNQPQHF
TRBJ2-1,TRBV6-4,NA,CASSDQGGVGNEQFF
TRBJ2-5,TRBV2,once,CASSTNRGQETQYF
TRBJ2-1,TRBV4-3,NA,CASSQVAGQHNEQFF
TRBJ1-4,TRBV18,NA,CASSPRQGNEKLFF
TRBJ1-3,TRBV15,NA,CATSSYYRDSGNTIYF
TRBJ1-2,TRBV12-3/TRBV12-4,NA,CASSPTAGSGYTF
TRBJ2-7,TRBV7-9,NA,CASSLRGSREDEQYF
TRBJ2-5,TRBV27,NA,CASSLSMGEHQETQYF
TRBJ2-7,TRBV11-2,NA,CASSFATGPYEQYF
TRBJ2-7,TRBV14,NA,CASSPSGQTYEQYF